Listed here are 28 T cell receptor beta chains from one sample, sequenced in a study of blood T cell repertoires in COVID-19. The method was immunoSEQ multiplex PCR; TCRdb's version includes in-frame clones alone and lacks a portion of them. The sample has under 300,000 clones; 87% are singletons. Sequencing was done on a sample of peripheral blood. These receptors were taken from a man aged 55 to 70 who had recovered from COVID-19.

The chain employs TRBV23-1 and TRBJ1-5; 7 nucleotides line up with TRBD1. TRBV23-1 is labeled an ORF, and its function is uncertain. This CDR3 comprises 15 residues. The J segment lost 6 bases and the V segment lost 0 bases, leaving 5 bases of the junction unmatched. The CDR3 DNA sequence: TGCGCCAGCAGTCAATCGAGTGACAGGGTTCAGCCCCAGCATTTT. It is translated as CASSQSSDRVQPQHF.

This chain connects TRBV12-3 or TRBV12-4 to TRBJ1-5; possibly TRBD1 for D (5 bases). The length of the CDR3 is 12 residues. The V end was cut by 6 bases, the J end by 4 bases, with 7 bases between. CDR3 in amino acids: CASSPGNQPQHF. The CDR3 nucleotides read TGTGCCAGCAGCCCAGGGAATCAGCCCCAGCATTTT.

This rearrangement joins TRBV11-2 to TRBJ2-1; TRBD2 aligns across 8 bases. Per the germline V gene, CDR1 is SGHAT and CDR2 is FQNNGV. The CDR3 spans 18 residues. V lost 1 base to trimming and J lost 4 bases; unmatched junction nucleotides: 12. In nucleotides, the CDR3 is TGTGCCAGCAGCTTAGCCGGAGATTATAGCGGGGATTACAATGAGCAGTTCTTC. It is translated as CASSLAGDYSGDYNEQFF.

This chain joins TRBV5-1 and TRBJ2-3; perhaps TRBD1 as D (7 bases). Germline CDR1 is SGHRS and CDR2 is YFSETQ. There are 15 residues in the CDR3. V gave up 4 bases and J gave up 0 bases, with 12 bases separating them. CDR3 coding DNA: TGCGCCAGCAGCGGGCAGGGGGGTAGCACAGATACGCAGTATTTT. As protein: CASSGQGGSTDTQYF.

V gene TRBV5-1 combines with J gene TRBJ1-1; D is unclear. The V end was cut by 0 bases, the J end by 11 bases, with 17 bases between. The length of the CDR3 is 14 residues. Germline CDR1 SGHRS, CDR2 YFSETQ. The CDR3 DNA sequence: TGCGCCAGCAGCTTGGATGGGTTCCAGACGGGGGCTTTCTTT. Translating it yields CASSLDGFQTGAFF.

The chain joins TRBV3-1 (or the pseudogene TRBV3-2) to TRBJ1-5; 9 bases are a match to TRBD1. The CDR3 extends over 14 amino acids. The germline gives CDR1 LGHDT, CDR2 YNNKEL (reference sequence). V dropped 3 bases and J dropped 6; count of bases not matched to a gene: 3. CDR3 protein: CASSQTGGGQPQHF. CDR3 DNA: TGTGCCAGCAGCCAGACAGGGGGTGGTCAGCCCCAGCATTTT.

This clone came up once. The chain joins TRBV7-6 to TRBJ2-7; 8 bases agree with TRBD1. Germline V lookup: CDR1 SGHVS, CDR2 FNYEAQ. This CDR3 is built from 14 residues. The V and J ends lost 3 bases and 2 bases, in that order; junction bases with no gene match: 3. This CDR3 reads CASSFGQGTYEQYF. In nucleotides, the CDR3 is TGTGCCAGCAGCTTCGGACAGGGAACCTACGAGCAGTACTTC. Full variable domain (outside the CDR3, taken from reference TRBV7-6 and TRBJ2-7): GAGVSQSPRYKVTKRGQDVALRCDPISGHVSLYWYRQALGQGPEFLTYFNYEAQQDKSGLPNDRFSAERPEGSISTLTIQRTEQRDSAMYRCASSFGQGTYEQYFGPGTRLTVT.

The chain joins TRBV29-1 to TRBJ1-2, with TRBD1 matching 9 bases. Germline V gene lookup returns CDR1 SQVTM and CDR2 ANQGSEA. V was clipped by 6 bases and J by 7 bases; unmatched bases: 6. The CDR3 sequence is 12 residues long. CDR3 coding DNA: TGCAGCGTAACGGGACAGGGCACTGGCTACACCTTC. Translating gives CSVTGQGTGYTF.

The rearrangement uses TRBV10-2 and TRBJ1-5; D not resolved. V was clipped by 4 bases and J by 10 bases, with 23 bases between them. Germline CDR1 and CDR2: WSHSY and SAAADI. CDR3 size: 16 residues. CDR3 protein: CASSVGGQASLFPQHF. The CDR3 region has the DNA TGCGCCAGCAGTGTGGGAGGGCAGGCCTCCCTTTTCCCCCAGCATTTT.

This chain links TRBV5-1 with TRBJ2-2; TRBD2 matches at 9 bases. Unmatched junction bases numbered 1, after V lost 4 bases and J lost 0 bases. CDR3 length: 15 residues. Germline CDR1 and CDR2: SGHRS and YFSETQ. The CDR3 loop reads CASSRGGANTGELFF. CDR3 bases: TGCGCCAGCAGCCGCGGGGGGGCGAACACCGGGGAGCTGTTTTTT.

The rearrangement joins TRBV3-1 (or the pseudogene TRBV3-2) to TRBJ2-2; 7 nucleotides align to TRBD2. V was pared by 3 bases and J by 0 bases, with 1 base of the junction left unmatched. CDR1 is LGHDT, CDR2 YNNKEL, per germline (reference sequence). The CDR3 is 15 residues long. DNA of the CDR3: TGTGCCAGCAGCCAGGGGGGGGCGAACACCGGGGAGCTGTTTTTT. Translated: CASSQGGANTGELFF.

The CDR3 region has the DNA TGTGCCAGCAGTTTGCAGCAGGATCAGCCCCAGCATTTT. This codes for CASSLQQDQPQHF. The chain combines TRBV27 with TRBJ1-5, with unresolved D. Germline V gene sequence: CDR1 MNHEY, CDR2 SMNVEV (reference sequence). Between the trimmed V and J ends, which lost 3 bases and 5 bases, there was a span of 8 bases. This CDR3 is 13 amino acids long.

The chain has TRBV19 and TRBJ1-5, with TRBD1 matching over 9 bases. CDR1 LNHDA and CDR2 SQIVND come from the germline V gene (reference sequence). After removal of 6 bases from V and 6 bases from J, the junction contained 6 bases not matched to a gene. CDR3 length: 14 residues. For the CDR3, the DNA is TGTGCCAGTAGCCGGGACAGGGACGGTCAGCCCCAGCATTTT. Translating it yields CASSRDRDGQPQHF.

Notes on this clone: This sample includes further DNA sequences coding for the same CDR3. This chain uses TRBV24-1 with TRBJ1-1; 10 bases match TRBD1. From germline, CDR1 is KGHDR and CDR2 SFDVKD. CDR3 size: 14 residues. Trimming at V came to 4 bases and at J to 4 bases, leaving 2 bases not matched to a gene. DNA of the CDR3: TGTGCCACCAGTGACGGACAGGGGGGCACTGAAGCTTTCTTT. Translation: CATSDGQGGTEAFF.

This clone was seen a single time. The gene calls are TRBV7-7 and TRBJ2-1; 7 bases are a match to TRBD1. Germline V gene sequence: CDR1 SSHAT, CDR2 FNYEAQ (reference sequence). This CDR3 contains 15 residues. The trim removed 2 bases at V and 4 bases at J, leaving 5 bases unmatched. As DNA, the CDR3 is TGTGCCAGCAGCTTAAGCCGGGACAGTTACAATGAGCAGTTCTTC. Protein product: CASSLSRDSYNEQFF.

The V and J genes are TRBV6-5 and TRBJ2-1, with 10 nucleotides matching TRBD2. The CDR3 is 15 residues long. J lost 6 bases, V lost 6 bases, and 8 bases had no gene match. Germline assignment: CDR1 MNHEY and CDR2 SVGAGI. The CDR3 sequence: CASSRGTSAGNEQFF. CDR3 DNA sequence: TGTGCCAGCAGCCGCGGGACTAGCGCCGGCAATGAGCAGTTCTTC.

This chain connects TRBV7-2 to TRBJ1-6; 10 positions match TRBD1. Trimming removed 3 bases from V and 3 bases from J; junction bases left unmatched: 2. The CDR3 sequence is 16 residues long. Per the germline V gene, CDR1 is SGHTA and CDR2 is FQGNSA. The CDR3 sequence is CASSLGQGFYNSPLHF. For the CDR3, the DNA is TGTGCCAGCAGCTTGGGACAGGGGTTCTATAATTCACCCCTCCACTTT.

CDR3 amino acids: CASSQRGGYEKLFF. The DNA of the CDR3 is TGTGCCAGCAGCCAGCGGGGAGGCTATGAAAAACTGTTTTTT. J is TRBJ1-4 and V is TRBV3-1 (or the pseudogene TRBV3-2); D is unclear. The CDR3 spans 14 residues. Germline-derived CDR1 and CDR2 are LGHDT and YNNKEL (reference sequence). Trimming stripped 3 bases from V and 6 bases from J, with 11 bases between.

The chain recombines TRBV19 with TRBJ1-2; weak D call: TRBD1 (5 bases). CDR3 length: 13 amino acids. Between the trimmed V and J ends, which lost 3 bases and 5 bases, there was a span of 10 bases. CDR1 and CDR2 (germline): LNHDA, SQIVND (reference sequence). The CDR3 spells CASSIDSRYGYTF. The CDR3, as DNA: TGTGCCAGTAGTATTGACAGTAGGTATGGCTACACCTTC.

The chain carries TRBV7-9 and TRBJ2-2, with 8 bases fitting TRBD2. The germline CDR1 and CDR2 sequences are SEHNR and FQNEAQ (reference sequence). There are 15 residues in the CDR3. Trimming took 2 bases from V and 6 from J; bases not matched to a gene: 5. The CDR3 here is CASSLLGGAPGELFF. For the CDR3, the DNA is TGTGCCAGCAGCTTACTCGGGGGGGCCCCCGGGGAGCTGTTTTTT.

V usage is TRBV9 and J usage is TRBJ2-3, with 9 bases identical to TRBD1. Germline CDR1 is SGDLS and CDR2 is YYNGEE. This CDR3 is 15 amino acids long. The ends lost 3 bases at V and 4 bases at J; junction bases unmatched: 6. CDR3 sequence reads: CASSEMGQGPDTQYF. CDR3 in DNA: TGTGCCAGCAGCGAGATGGGACAGGGACCAGATACGCAGTATTTT.

This clone showed up just a few times. The chain employs TRBV30 and TRBJ2-7; D is possibly TRBD2 (5 bases). V lost 5 bases and J 5 bases, leaving 10 bases between the germline ends. CDR1 GTSNPN and CDR2 SVGIG come from the germline V gene (reference sequence). CDR3 length: 11 amino acids. CDR3 DNA sequence: TGTGCCTGGGGCGGGCTTCACGAGCAGTACTTC. Its translation is CAWGGLHEQYF.

This rearrangement joins TRBV5-1 to TRBJ2-3; 11 bases line up with TRBD1. CDR1 and CDR2 from the germline V gene are SGHRS and YFSETQ. V lost 0 bases, J lost 7 bases, and 4 bases stayed unmatched. The CDR3 runs 15 residues. The CDR3 protein is CASSLVGQGVNTQYF. CDR3 sequence (DNA): TGCGCCAGCAGCTTGGTGGGACAGGGGGTAAATACGCAGTATTTT.

The V call is TRBV5-5, the J call TRBJ1-3; D is possibly TRBD1 (5 bases). Germline lookup yields CDR1 SGHKS and CDR2 YYEKEE (reference sequence). The CDR3 has 15 residues. V shed 2 bases and J shed 3 bases, with 12 bases lying between them. CDR3 bases: TGTGCCAGCAGCTTAGACGGACACGGTGGAAACACCATATATTTT. It translates to CASSLDGHGGNTIYF.

The rearrangement links TRBV5-5 to TRBJ2-7; 10 positions match TRBD1. Germline V gives CDR1 SGHKS, CDR2 YYEKEE (reference sequence). This CDR3 comprises 16 residues. Germline trimming cut 1 base from V and 1 base from J; bases unmatched to any gene: 5. CDR3 nucleotides: TGTGCCAGCAGCTTGAGGGGGGACAGGGGATCCTACGAGCAGTACGTC. Translation gives CASSLRGDRGSYEQYV.

The chain couples TRBV10-3 to TRBJ2-1; 10 nucleotides line up with TRBD2. The J segment lost 7 bases and the V segment lost 5 bases, leaving 8 bases of the junction unmatched. This CDR3 comprises 15 residues. Germline CDR1 ENHRY, CDR2 SYGVKD. The CDR3 loop reads CAISPATAGGNEQFF. The CDR3 nucleotides read TGTGCCATCAGTCCCGCGACAGCGGGGGGGAATGAGCAGTTCTTC.

This chain uses TRBV5-1 with TRBJ1-2; maybe TRBD1 (6 bases). Trimming pared 5 bases from V and 2 bases from J, leaving 10 bases between. Germline assignment: CDR1 SGHRS and CDR2 YFSETQ. This CDR3 is 13 amino acids long. DNA of the CDR3: TGCGCCAGCAGGTCTCAGGGGAACTATGGCTACACCTTC. Its translation: CASRSQGNYGYTF.

This chain uses TRBV19 with TRBJ1-5, with D perhaps TRBD1 (6 bases). Trimming removed 6 bases from V and 0 bases from J, with 15 bases in between. CDR3 size: 16 residues. Germline V lookup: CDR1 LNHDA, CDR2 SQIVND (reference sequence). CDR3 sequence: CASSRQDLYSNQPQHF. For the CDR3, the DNA is TGTGCCAGTAGCCGACAGGATTTGTATAGCAATCAGCCCCAGCATTTT.